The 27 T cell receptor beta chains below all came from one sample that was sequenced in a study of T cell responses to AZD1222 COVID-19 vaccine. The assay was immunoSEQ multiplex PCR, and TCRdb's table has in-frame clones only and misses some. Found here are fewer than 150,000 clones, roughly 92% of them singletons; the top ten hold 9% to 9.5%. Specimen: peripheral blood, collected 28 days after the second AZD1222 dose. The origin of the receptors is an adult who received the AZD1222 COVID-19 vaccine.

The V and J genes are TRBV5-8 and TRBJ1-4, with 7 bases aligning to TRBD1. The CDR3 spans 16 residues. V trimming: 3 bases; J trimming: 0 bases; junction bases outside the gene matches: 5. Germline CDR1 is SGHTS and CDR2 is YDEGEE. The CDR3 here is CASSSFQGATNEKLFF. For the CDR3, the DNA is TGTGCCAGCAGCTCGTTCCAGGGGGCAACTAATGAAAAACTGTTTTTT. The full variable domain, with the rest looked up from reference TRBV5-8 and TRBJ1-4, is EAGVTQSPTHLIKTRGQQATLRCSPISGHTSVYWYQQALGLGLQFLLWYDEGEERNRGNFPPRFSGRQFPNYSSELNVNALELEDSALYLCASSSFQGATNEKLFFGSGTQLSVL.

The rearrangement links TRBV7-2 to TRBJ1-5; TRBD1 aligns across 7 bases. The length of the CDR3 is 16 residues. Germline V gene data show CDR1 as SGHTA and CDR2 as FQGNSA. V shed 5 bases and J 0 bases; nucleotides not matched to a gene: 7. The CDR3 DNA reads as TGTGCCAGCAGCCCCTTGGGACAGAATAGCAATCAGCCCCAGCATTTT. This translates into CASSPLGQNSNQPQHF.

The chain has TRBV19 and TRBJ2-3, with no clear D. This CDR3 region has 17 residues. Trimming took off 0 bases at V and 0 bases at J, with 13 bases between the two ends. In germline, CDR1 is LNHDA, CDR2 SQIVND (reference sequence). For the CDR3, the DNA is TGTGCCAGTAGTATAGATGGCCCAGGAGCTAGCACAGATACGCAGTATTTT. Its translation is CASSIDGPGASTDTQYF.

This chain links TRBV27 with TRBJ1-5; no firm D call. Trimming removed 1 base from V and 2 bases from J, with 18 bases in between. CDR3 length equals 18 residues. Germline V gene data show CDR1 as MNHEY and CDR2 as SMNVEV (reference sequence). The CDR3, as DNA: TGTGCCAGCAGTTTATTTTCGCCAGCGGAGACCGGCAATCAGCCCCAGCATTTT. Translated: CASSLFSPAETGNQPQHF.

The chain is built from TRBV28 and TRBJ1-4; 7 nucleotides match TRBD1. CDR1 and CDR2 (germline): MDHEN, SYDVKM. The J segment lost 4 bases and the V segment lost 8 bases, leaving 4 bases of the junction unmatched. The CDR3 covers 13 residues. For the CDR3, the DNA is TGTGCCAGCGGGACAGCGAATAATGAAAAACTGTTTTTT. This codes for CASGTANNEKLFF.

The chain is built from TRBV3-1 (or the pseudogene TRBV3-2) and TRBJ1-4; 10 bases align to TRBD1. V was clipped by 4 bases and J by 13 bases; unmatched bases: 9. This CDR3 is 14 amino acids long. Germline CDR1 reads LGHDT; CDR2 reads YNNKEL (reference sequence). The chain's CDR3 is CASSPWDRGGRLFF. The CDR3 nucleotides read TGTGCCAGCAGCCCATGGGACAGGGGCGGCCGACTGTTTTTT.

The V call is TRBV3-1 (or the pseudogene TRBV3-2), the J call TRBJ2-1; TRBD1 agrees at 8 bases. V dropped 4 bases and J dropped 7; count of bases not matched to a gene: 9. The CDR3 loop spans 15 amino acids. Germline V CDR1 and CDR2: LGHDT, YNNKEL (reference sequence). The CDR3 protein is CASSPITTGANEQFF. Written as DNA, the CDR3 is TGTGCCAGCAGCCCAATTACGACAGGGGCTAATGAGCAGTTCTTC.

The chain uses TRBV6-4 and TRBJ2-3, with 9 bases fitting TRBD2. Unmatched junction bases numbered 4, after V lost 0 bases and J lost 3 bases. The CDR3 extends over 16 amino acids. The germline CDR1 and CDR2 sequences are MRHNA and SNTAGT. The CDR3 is CASSDSSGRGTDTQYF. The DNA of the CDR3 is TGTGCCAGCAGTGACTCTAGCGGGAGAGGGACAGATACGCAGTATTTT.

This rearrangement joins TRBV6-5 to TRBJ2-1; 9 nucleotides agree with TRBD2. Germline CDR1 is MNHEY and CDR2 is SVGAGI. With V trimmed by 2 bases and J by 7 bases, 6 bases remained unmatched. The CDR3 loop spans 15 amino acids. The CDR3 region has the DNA TGTGCCAGCAGTTACGTGAGCGGGGGGAGAAATGAGCAGTTCTTC. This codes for CASSYVSGGRNEQFF.

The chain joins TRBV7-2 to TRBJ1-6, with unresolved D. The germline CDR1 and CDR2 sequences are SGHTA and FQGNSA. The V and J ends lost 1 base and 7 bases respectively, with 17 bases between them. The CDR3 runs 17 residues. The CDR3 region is CASSLVVMRTGNSPLHF. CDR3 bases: TGTGCCAGCAGCTTAGTGGTCATGAGGACGGGAAATTCACCCCTCCACTTT.

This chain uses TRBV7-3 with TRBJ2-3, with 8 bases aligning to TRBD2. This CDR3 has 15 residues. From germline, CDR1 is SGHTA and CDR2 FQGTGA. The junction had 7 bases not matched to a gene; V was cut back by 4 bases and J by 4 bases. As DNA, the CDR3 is TGTGCCAGCAGCTCAGGGACTAGTGGCGCAGATACGCAGTATTTT. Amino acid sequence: CASSSGTSGADTQYF.

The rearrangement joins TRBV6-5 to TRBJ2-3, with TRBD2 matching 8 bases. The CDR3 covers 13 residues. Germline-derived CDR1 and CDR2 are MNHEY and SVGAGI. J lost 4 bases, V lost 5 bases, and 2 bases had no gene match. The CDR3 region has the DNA TGTGCCAGCAGTAGACTAGCGTCAGATACGCAGTATTTT. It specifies CASSRLASDTQYF.

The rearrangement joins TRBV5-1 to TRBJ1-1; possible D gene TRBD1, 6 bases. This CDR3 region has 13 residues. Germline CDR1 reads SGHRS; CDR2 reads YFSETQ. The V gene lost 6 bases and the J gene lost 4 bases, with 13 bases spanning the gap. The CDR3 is CASKGGQGTEAFF. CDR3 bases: TGCGCCAGCAAGGGGGGGCAAGGCACTGAAGCTTTCTTT.

The DNA for the CDR3 is TGTGCCAGCCACAGGGACACTATCTACGAGCAGTACGTC. Protein sequence: CASHRDTIYEQYV. The rearrangement uses TRBV2 and TRBJ2-7; a possible D gene is TRBD1 (6 bases). This CDR3 is built from 13 residues. Looked up from germline, CDR1 is SNHLY and CDR2 is FYNNEI. V lost 8 bases to trimming and J lost 3 bases, with 14 bases between them.

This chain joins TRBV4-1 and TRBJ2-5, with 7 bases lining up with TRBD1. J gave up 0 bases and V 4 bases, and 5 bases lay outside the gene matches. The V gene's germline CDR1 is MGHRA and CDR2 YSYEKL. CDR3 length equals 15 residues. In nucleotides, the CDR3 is TGCGCCAGCAGCCGGAGTCAGGGGGACCAAGAGACCCAGTACTTC. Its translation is CASSRSQGDQETQYF.

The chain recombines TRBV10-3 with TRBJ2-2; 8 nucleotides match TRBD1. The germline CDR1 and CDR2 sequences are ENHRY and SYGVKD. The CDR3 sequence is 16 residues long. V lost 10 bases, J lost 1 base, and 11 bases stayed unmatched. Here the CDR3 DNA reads TGTGCCACCCACTTCGGACAGGGTGGGAACACCGGGGAGCTGTTTTTT. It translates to CATHFGQGGNTGELFF.

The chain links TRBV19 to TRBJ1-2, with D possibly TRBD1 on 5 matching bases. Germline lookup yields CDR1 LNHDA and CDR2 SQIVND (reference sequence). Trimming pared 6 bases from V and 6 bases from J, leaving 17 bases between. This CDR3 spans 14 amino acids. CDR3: CASSHDPTADGYTF. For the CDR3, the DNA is TGTGCCAGTAGCCATGACCCGACAGCCGATGGCTACACCTTC.

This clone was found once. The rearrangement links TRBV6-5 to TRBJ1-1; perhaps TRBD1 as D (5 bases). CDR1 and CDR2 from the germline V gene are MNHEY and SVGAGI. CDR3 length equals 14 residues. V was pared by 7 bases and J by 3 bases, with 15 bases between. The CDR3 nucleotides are TGTGCCAGCACCGACAGAGGTTGGCACACTGAAGCTTTCTTT. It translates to CASTDRGWHTEAFF.

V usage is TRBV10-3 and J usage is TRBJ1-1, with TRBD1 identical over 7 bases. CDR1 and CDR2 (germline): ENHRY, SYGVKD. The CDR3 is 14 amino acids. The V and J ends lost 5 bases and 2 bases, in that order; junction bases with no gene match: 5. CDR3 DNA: TGTGCCATCAGTCGGGACAGACTAAACACTGAAGCTTTCTTT. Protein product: CAISRDRLNTEAFF.

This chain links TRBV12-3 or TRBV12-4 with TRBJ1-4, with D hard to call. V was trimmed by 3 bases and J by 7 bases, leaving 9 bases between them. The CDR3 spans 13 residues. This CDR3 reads CASSFEGTEKLFF. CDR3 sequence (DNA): TGTGCCAGCAGTTTTGAGGGTACTGAAAAACTGTTTTTT.

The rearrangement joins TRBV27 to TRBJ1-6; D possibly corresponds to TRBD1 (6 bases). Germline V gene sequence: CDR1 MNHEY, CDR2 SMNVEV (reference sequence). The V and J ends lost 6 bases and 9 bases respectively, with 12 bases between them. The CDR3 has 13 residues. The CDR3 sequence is CASRTGGSSPLHF. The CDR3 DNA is TGTGCCAGCAGGACAGGAGGGAGTTCACCCCTCCACTTT.

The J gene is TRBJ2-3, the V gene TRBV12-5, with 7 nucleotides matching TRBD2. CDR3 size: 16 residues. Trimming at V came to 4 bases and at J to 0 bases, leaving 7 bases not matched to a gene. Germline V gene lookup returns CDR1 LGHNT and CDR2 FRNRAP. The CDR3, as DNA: TGTGCTAGTGGTTCACCCACTAGCGAGAGCACAGATACGCAGTATTTT. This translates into CASGSPTSESTDTQYF.

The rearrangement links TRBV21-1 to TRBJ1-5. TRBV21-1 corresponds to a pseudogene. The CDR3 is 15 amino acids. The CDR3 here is CASSKNSPSRLPQHF. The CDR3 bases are TGTGCCAGCAGCAAAAATAGCCCCTCGCGGCTGCCCCAGCATTTT.

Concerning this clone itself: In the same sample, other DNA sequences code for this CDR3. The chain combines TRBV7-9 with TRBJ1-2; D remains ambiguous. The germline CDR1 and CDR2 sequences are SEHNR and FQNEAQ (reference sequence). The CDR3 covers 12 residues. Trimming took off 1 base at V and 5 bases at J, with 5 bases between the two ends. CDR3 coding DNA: TGTGCCAGCAGCTTAGGAGGATATGGCTACACCTTC. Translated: CASSLGGYGYTF.

The CDR3 loop is CSVNSGVGELFF. CDR3 nucleotides: TGCAGCGTTAATTCCGGGGTCGGGGAGCTGTTTTTT. The chain has TRBV29-1 and TRBJ2-2; D may be TRBD2 (5 bases). The CDR3 runs to 12 residues. Germline V gene data show CDR1 as SQVTM and CDR2 as ANQGSEA. Trimming shortened V by 5 bases and J by 7 bases, and 11 bases separated the two germline ends.

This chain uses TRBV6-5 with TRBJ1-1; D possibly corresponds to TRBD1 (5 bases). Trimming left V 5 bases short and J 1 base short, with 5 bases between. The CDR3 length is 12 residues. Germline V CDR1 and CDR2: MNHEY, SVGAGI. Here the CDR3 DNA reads TGTGCCAGCAGTCAGGGGAACACTGAAGCTTTCTTT. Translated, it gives CASSQGNTEAFF.

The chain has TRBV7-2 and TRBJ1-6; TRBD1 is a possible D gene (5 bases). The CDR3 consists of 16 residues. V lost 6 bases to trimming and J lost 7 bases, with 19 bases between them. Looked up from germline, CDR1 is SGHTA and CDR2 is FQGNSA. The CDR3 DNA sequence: TGTGCCAGCAGTCGAGGGGACGCCTCTTGGAATTCACCCCTCCACTTT. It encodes CASSRGDASWNSPLHF.